This T cell receptor (beta chain) was retrieved from a study of blood T cell repertoires in COVID-19. Whole-study context: Acute and convalescent COVID-19 samples came from the United States, Italy and Spain.

Measured with immunoSEQ multiplex PCR; TCRdb has only the in-frame clones, and not every one. The table has around 110,000 clones, roughly four fifths seen once. Per germline, CDR1 LNHDA and CDR2 SQIVND (reference sequence). V dropped 10 bases and J dropped 9 bases, with 22 bases sitting between them. The CDR3 has 15 amino acids. The chain couples TRBV19 to TRBJ1-6, with TRBD1 as a possible D gene (6 bases). Sequencing was carried out using peripheral blood. The receptor was isolated from a man in his 70s with active or convalescent COVID-19. The CDR3 DNA is TGTGCCACCACCGACTTATACAGGGTCGGTTCACCCCTCCACTTT. Its protein is CATTDLYRVGSPLHF.